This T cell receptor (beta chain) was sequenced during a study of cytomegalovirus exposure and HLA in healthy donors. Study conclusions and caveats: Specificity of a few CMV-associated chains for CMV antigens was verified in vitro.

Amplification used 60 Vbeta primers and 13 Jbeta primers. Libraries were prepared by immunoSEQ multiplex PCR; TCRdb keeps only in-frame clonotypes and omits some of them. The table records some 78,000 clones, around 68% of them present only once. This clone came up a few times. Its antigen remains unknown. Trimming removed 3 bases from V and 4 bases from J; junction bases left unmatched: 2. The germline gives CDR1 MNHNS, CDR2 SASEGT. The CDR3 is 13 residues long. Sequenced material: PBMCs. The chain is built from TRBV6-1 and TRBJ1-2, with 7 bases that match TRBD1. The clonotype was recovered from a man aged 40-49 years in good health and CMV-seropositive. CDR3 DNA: TGTGCCAGCAGTGACCAGGGGGGCTATGGCTACACCTTC. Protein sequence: CASSDQGGYGYTF.